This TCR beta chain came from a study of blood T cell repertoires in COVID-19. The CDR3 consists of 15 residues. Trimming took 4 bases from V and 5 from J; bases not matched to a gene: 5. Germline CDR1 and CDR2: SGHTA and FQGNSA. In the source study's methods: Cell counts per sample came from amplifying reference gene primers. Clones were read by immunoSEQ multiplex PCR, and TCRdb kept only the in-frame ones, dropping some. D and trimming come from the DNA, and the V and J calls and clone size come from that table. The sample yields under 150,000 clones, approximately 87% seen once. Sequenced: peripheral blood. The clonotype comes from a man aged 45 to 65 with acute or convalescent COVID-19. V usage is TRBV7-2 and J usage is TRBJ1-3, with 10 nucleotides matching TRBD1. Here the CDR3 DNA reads TGTGCCAGCAGCTCCCGACAGGGGGCGCGAAACACCATATATTTT. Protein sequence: CASSSRQGARNTIYF.